This T cell receptor beta chain was obtained from a study of beta chain features in type 1 diabetes. Purity exceeding 98% was reached by all sorted populations. Expressed TCRB transcripts were sequenced because the isolated RNA had all been reverse transcribed beforehand. Profiled with immunoSEQ multiplex PCR; TCRdb holds only in-frame clones, not every one. The repertoire consists of some 190,000 clones, with 7% to 9% occurring once and the leading ten covering roughly 0.5%. Findings and caveats of the study: Moderate but significant shortening of TCRB CDR3s was recorded in all four CD4+ subsets from Type 1 diabetes patients. The cDNA sequencing approach could over-represent high-TCR-expressing cells. It was among patients, rather than healthy donors, that naive, central memory and Treg TCRB repertoires appeared more similar.

This clone has just a few counts. Its antigen is as yet unknown. The germline V and J ends were trimmed by 1 base and 7 bases, with 13 bases remaining between them. CDR1 is MNHNY and CDR2 is SVGAGI in the germline V gene (reference sequence). This CDR3 is 14 amino acids long. The rearrangement links TRBV6-6 to TRBJ1-2, with D tentatively TRBD1 (5 bases). The sequence was obtained from a man aged 18 to 29 with type 1 diabetes. Sequencing input: central memory CD4+ T cells from blood. In nucleotides, the CDR3 is TGTGCCAGCAGTTACTTTTCAGGGTTTGGTGGCTACACCTTC. The encoded protein is CASSYFSGFGGYTF.